The present entry profiles one T cell receptor beta chain with its context. What it binds is unknown. TCRdb's table, derived via immunoSEQ multiplex PCR, lists solely in-frame clones and lacks some. The sample records around 24,000 clones, more than 65% being singletons. This CDR3 has 15 residues. V dropped 0 bases and J dropped 0; count of bases not matched to a gene: 0. Germline V CDR1 and CDR2: MNHEY, SMNVEV (reference sequence). This record comes from a study of PD-L1 blockade in urothelial cancer. At the level of the study: Specimens of blood held a median count of 141,255 T cells. General study results and limits: In blood at 3 weeks, tumor-associated clones expanded more among patients with durable benefit.

Time point indicated: peripheral blood 6 weeks after treatment start. Individual patients had between 1 and 8 samples, taken pretreatment and on-treatment. The sequencing used PBMCs, collected around atezolizumab (anti-PD-L1) treatment. The chain employs TRBV27 and TRBJ1-2, with 8 positions matching TRBD1. The receptor was isolated from a man aged 65 to 79 with urothelial cancer. CDR3 bases: TGTGCCAGCAGTTTATCGACAGGGGCTAACTATGGCTACACCTTC. Translation gives CASSLSTGANYGYTF.